The text below deals with one T cell receptor beta chain. What it binds is unknown. Enrollment shut out patients with autoimmune disease history or systemic immunosuppression. Produced via immunoSEQ multiplex PCR; TCRdb's table is partial and in-frame only. The profile shows roughly 89,000 clones, approximately 91% of them singletons. Trimming removed 5 bases at V and 2 bases at J, with 22 bases between. The CDR3 has 17 residues. Germline CDR1 and CDR2: SGHNT and YENEEA. This sample is drawn from a study of OX40 agonist ivuxolimab in advanced cancers. For the study at large: Ivuxolimab is a fully human IgG2 antibody that activates OX40 (CD134). Regarding the study as a whole: Normalized T-cell clonal expansion was also low in some nonresponders. Researchers report that CD8+ T cells had, on average, more expanded clones than CD4+.

The sequence derives from an adult with an advanced solid tumor such as melanoma, head and neck, liver or kidney cancer. The chain is built from TRBV11-3 and TRBJ2-7, with D possibly TRBD2 on 6 matching bases. Sequencing used CD4+ or CD8+ T cells sorted from blood, obtained in a trial of the OX40 agonist ivuxolimab. The CDR3 DNA is TGTGCCAGCAGCCCTAATAAGGGACTCAAAAGAACCTACGAGCAGTACTTC. Protein: CASSPNKGLKRTYEQYF.